One and the same sample provided the 26 T cell receptor beta chains below, sequenced in a study of blood T cell repertoires in COVID-19. The assay was immunoSEQ multiplex PCR, and TCRdb's table has in-frame clones only and misses some. The repertoire consists of a few hundred thousand clones, with about 90% occurring once and the leading ten covering less than 0.95%. Sequencing was performed on peripheral blood. Every receptor here comes from a man between 18 and 29 years old with COVID-19, enrolled during active disease.

This clone showed up just once. This chain connects TRBV23-1 to TRBJ1-5, with 8 bases identical to TRBD1. TRBV23-1 is sorted into the ORF group, with uncertain function. This CDR3 has 18 residues. J gave up 2 bases and V 7 bases, and 16 bases lay outside the gene matches. The chain's CDR3 is CASTPAPPTGEGNQPQHF. In DNA, the CDR3 is TGCGCCAGCACTCCCGCCCCGCCGACAGGGGAGGGCAATCAGCCCCAGCATTTT.

This clone has just one count. This chain links TRBV9 with TRBJ2-7, with 8 bases identical to TRBD2. The ends lost 5 bases at V and 0 bases at J; junction bases unmatched: 4. The CDR3 contains 14 residues. Germline-derived CDR1 and CDR2 are SGDLS and YYNGEE. CDR3 protein: CASSGTRSSYEQYF. CDR3 nucleotides: TGTGCCAGCAGTGGGACTAGGAGCTCCTACGAGCAGTACTTC.

J is TRBJ2-1 and V is TRBV29-1; D call uncertain. The CDR3 totals 11 residues. Trimming removed 6 bases from V and 13 bases from J, with 16 bases in between. Germline assignment: CDR1 SQVTM and CDR2 ANQGSEA. The CDR3 DNA sequence: TGCAGCGTCGAGACGGGTTCGGTACAGTTCTTC. This translates into CSVETGSVQFF.

The chain couples TRBV5-4 to TRBJ2-2; TRBD2 matches at 9 bases. Trimming cost V 4 bases and J 6 bases; bases outside gene matches: 7. The length of the CDR3 is 15 residues. The germline gives CDR1 SGHNT, CDR2 YYREEE (reference sequence). The CDR3 region is CASSLPGLAAGELFF. The CDR3 nucleotides are TGTGCCAGCAGCCTTCCGGGACTAGCCGCCGGGGAGCTGTTTTTT.

This chain joins TRBV30 and TRBJ1-2, with D possibly TRBD1 on 5 matching bases. V was trimmed by 3 bases and J by 13 bases, leaving 30 bases between them. This CDR3 region has 16 residues. The germline V gene encodes CDR1 GTSNPN and CDR2 SVGIG (reference sequence). The CDR3, as DNA: TGTGCCTGGAGCCCAGCGGGACGCCGGACCCTATATGGTGCCACCTTC. Translation gives CAWSPAGRRTLYGATF.

The rearrangement uses TRBV30 and TRBJ2-1; perhaps TRBD2 as D (5 bases). The V gene lost 2 bases and the J gene lost 14 bases, with 16 bases spanning the gap. The CDR3 loop spans 12 amino acids. Per germline, CDR1 GTSNPN and CDR2 SVGIG (reference sequence). CDR3 sequence (DNA): TGTGCCTGGAGTAATGAGGGAAGGCGTGAGTTCTTC. Amino acid sequence: CAWSNEGRREFF.

The chain has TRBV7-2 and TRBJ1-6; D perhaps matches TRBD1 (6 bases). The CDR3 covers 14 residues. Germline V lookup: CDR1 SGHTA, CDR2 FQGNSA. V lost 1 base, J lost 10 bases, and 11 bases lay in between. CDR3 loop: CASSLGNRVSPLHF. The CDR3 DNA is TGTGCCAGCAGCTTAGGAAACAGGGTCTCACCCCTCCACTTT. The full variable domain, in which reference TRBV7-2 and TRBJ1-6 provide the parts outside the CDR3, is GAGVSQSPSNKVTEKGKDVELRCDPISGHTALYWYRQSLGQGLEFLIYFQGNSAPDKSGLPSDRFSAERTGGSVSTLTIQRTQQEDSAVYLCASSLGNRVSPLHFGNGTRLTVT.

The rearrangement uses TRBV5-1 and TRBJ1-4; possible D gene TRBD1, 6 bases. Germline loops: CDR1 SGHRS, CDR2 YFSETQ. The V end was cut by 2 bases, the J end by 3 bases, with 14 bases between. The CDR3 runs to 16 residues. CDR3 bases: TGCGCCAGCAGCTTACAGGGTTTAGGAGCTAATGAAAAACTGTTTTTT. Amino acid sequence: CASSLQGLGANEKLFF.

In nucleotides, the CDR3 is TGTGCCAGCAGTTCCCGCAGGGGGCGCTCTCCTGGGGGGGAGCTGTTTTTT. Encoded protein: CASSSRRGRSPGGELFF. The rearrangement joins TRBV27 to TRBJ2-2, with TRBD1 matching 8 bases. V shed 4 bases, J shed 8 bases, and the junction held 15 bases outside the gene matches. This CDR3 has 17 residues. Germline V gene lookup returns CDR1 MNHEY and CDR2 SMNVEV (reference sequence).

This chain uses TRBV5-1 with TRBJ1-6, with 9 bases fitting TRBD1. Germline V gives CDR1 SGHRS, CDR2 YFSETQ. V shed 5 bases and J 7 bases; nucleotides not matched to a gene: 7. The CDR3 is made up of 15 amino acids. The DNA of the CDR3 is TGCGCCAGCAGATACCGGGACAGGGAAAATTCACCCCTCCACTTT. It translates to CASRYRDRENSPLHF.

The chain recombines TRBV7-7 with TRBJ2-5, with 13 bases matching TRBD2. The V gene end was trimmed by 5 bases and the J gene end by 5 bases; junction bases not matched to a gene: 8. Germline V gene sequence: CDR1 SSHAT, CDR2 FNYEAQ (reference sequence). The CDR3 is made up of 16 amino acids. The CDR3 DNA sequence: TGTGCCAGCAGCCTGGGACTAGCGGGGATGGGGGAGACCCAGTACTTC. The encoded protein is CASSLGLAGMGETQYF.

The rearrangement uses TRBV6-5 and TRBJ1-4; TRBD1 matches at 8 bases. V shed 5 bases, J shed 8 bases, and the junction held 4 bases outside the gene matches. The germline V gene encodes CDR1 MNHEY and CDR2 SVGAGI. This CDR3 has 13 amino acids. CDR3 region: CASSNGQGEKLFF. CDR3 sequence (DNA): TGTGCCAGCAGTAACGGACAGGGCGAAAAACTGTTTTTT.

The V gene is TRBV7-3, the J gene TRBJ2-1; 10 bases line up with TRBD2. Germline values: CDR1 SGHTA, CDR2 FQGTGA. Losses at the gene ends were 6 bases for V and 2 bases for J; bases not matched to a gene: 7. This CDR3 region has 16 residues. In DNA, the CDR3 is TGTGCCAGCAGAAGAAGCGGGACTAGCGCCTACAATGAGCAGTTCTTC. This translates into CASRRSGTSAYNEQFF.

The J gene is TRBJ2-3, the V gene TRBV7-2, with D perhaps TRBD2 (6 bases). This CDR3 contains 13 residues. V was shortened by 3 bases and J by 5 bases, with 9 bases between the two germline ends. The germline gives CDR1 SGHTA, CDR2 FQGNSA. The DNA of the CDR3 is TGTGCCAGCAGCTTTCAAGCGGGAGATACGCAGTATTTT. It translates to CASSFQAGDTQYF. Using reference TRBV7-2 and TRBJ2-3 for the parts outside the CDR3, the full variable domain is GAGVSQSPSNKVTEKGKDVELRCDPISGHTALYWYRQSLGQGLEFLIYFQGNSAPDKSGLPSDRFSAERTGGSVSTLTIQRTQQEDSAVYLCASSFQAGDTQYFGPGTRLTVL.

The chain couples TRBV19 to TRBJ1-1, with D unresolved. Deletions cut 7 bases from V and 8 bases from J, with 17 bases between. The CDR3 is 13 amino acids. Germline lookup yields CDR1 LNHDA and CDR2 SQIVND (reference sequence). This CDR3 is CASTPRWAAEAFF. The CDR3 nucleotides read TGTGCCAGTACCCCCCGTTGGGCTGCCGAAGCTTTCTTT.

The chain recombines TRBV29-1 with TRBJ2-1; no clear D. CDR3 length: 12 residues. Trimming shortened V by 7 bases and J by 4 bases, and 11 bases separated the two germline ends. Per germline, CDR1 SQVTM and CDR2 ANQGSEA. The CDR3, as DNA: TGCAGCGAAGCCCGAGAGTACAATGAGCAGTTCTTC. Protein product: CSEAREYNEQFF.

The rearrangement uses TRBV3-1 (or the pseudogene TRBV3-2) and TRBJ2-3, with D possibly TRBD2 on 5 matching bases. In germline, CDR1 is LGHDT, CDR2 YNNKEL (reference sequence). With 0 bases removed from V and 0 bases from J, the gap between germline ends came to 16 bases. CDR3 size: 18 residues. CDR3 region: CASSQEKMEAPSTDTQYF. CDR3 DNA: TGTGCCAGCAGCCAAGAAAAGATGGAGGCTCCTAGCACAGATACGCAGTATTTT.

The chain employs TRBV9 and TRBJ1-1; no firm D call. The CDR3 has 13 residues. The ends were cut back, 0 bases at V and 6 bases at J, with 9 bases in the middle. Germline CDR1 SGDLS, CDR2 YYNGEE. The CDR3 DNA follows: TGTGCCAGCAGCGTAGCGCCGGGTCCTGAAGCTTTCTTT. Translating gives CASSVAPGPEAFF. Supplemented by reference TRBV9 and TRBJ1-1, the full variable domain reads DSGVTQTPKHLITATGQRVTLRCSPRSGDLSVYWYQQSLDQGLQFLIQYYNGEERAKGNILERFSAQQFPDLHSELNLSSLELGDSALYFCASSVAPGPEAFFGQGTRLTVV.

The CDR3 sequence: CASRFRDRLTGELFF. In DNA form, the CDR3 reads TGTGCCAGCAGATTCCGGGACAGACTCACCGGGGAGCTGTTTTTT. The chain has TRBV28 and TRBJ2-2, with 7 bases fitting TRBD1. Germline V gene sequence: CDR1 MDHEN, CDR2 SYDVKM. CDR3 length: 15 residues. Trimming at V came to 6 bases and at J to 4 bases, leaving 8 bases not matched to a gene.

The rearrangement uses TRBV19 and TRBJ2-1; 7 bases line up with TRBD2. The germline V gene has CDR1 LNHDA and CDR2 SQIVND (reference sequence). The CDR3 loop spans 14 amino acids. The V segment lost 5 bases and the J segment 7 bases; nucleotides outside the gene matches: 8. CDR3 loop: CASSPRDYRNEQFF. In DNA form, the CDR3 reads TGTGCCAGTAGTCCCCGGGACTACCGGAATGAGCAGTTCTTC.

As DNA, the CDR3 is TGTGCTAGTGGACAGGGGGCCGAGACCCAGTACTTC. Its translation is CASGQGAETQYF. The V call is TRBV12-5, the J call TRBJ2-5, with TRBD1 matching 9 bases. CDR3 length equals 12 residues. J gave up 5 bases and V 6 bases, and 1 base lay outside the gene matches. Per the germline V gene, CDR1 is LGHNT and CDR2 is FRNRAP. The complete variable domain, with remaining parts taken from reference TRBV12-5 and TRBJ2-5, reads DARVTQTPRHKVTEMGQEVTMRCQPILGHNTVFWYRQTMMQGLELLAYFRNRAPLDDSGMPKDRFSAEMPDATLATLKIQPSEPRDSAVYFCASGQGAETQYFGPGTRLLVL.

The chain has TRBV2 and TRBJ2-7; 12 bases map to TRBD2. Looked up from germline, CDR1 is SNHLY and CDR2 is FYNNEI. CDR3 length: 13 amino acids. The J segment lost 6 bases and the V segment lost 8 bases, leaving 5 bases of the junction unmatched. The CDR3 sequence is CASQPGLAGEQYF. The CDR3 DNA sequence: TGTGCCAGCCAGCCGGGACTAGCGGGCGAGCAGTACTTC.

The chain carries TRBV3-1 (or the pseudogene TRBV3-2) and TRBJ2-5, with D possibly TRBD1 on 6 matching bases. Trimming pared 4 bases from V and 4 bases from J, leaving 7 bases between. From germline, CDR1 is LGHDT and CDR2 YNNKEL (reference sequence). The CDR3 spans 12 residues. Here the CDR3 DNA reads TGTGCCAGCAGCCCACAGGGAGAGACCCAGTACTTC. It is translated as CASSPQGETQYF.

V is TRBV12-2 and J is TRBJ2-1; the DNA was not compared with TRBD1, the D call given in the table. TRBV12-2 is recorded as a pseudogene. This CDR3 region has 16 residues. In DNA, the CDR3 is TGTGCAAGTCGAGGACTCGACAGGAGATTCTACAATGAGCAGTTCTTC. This gives the protein CASRGLDRRFYNEQFF.

This sequence joins TRBV28 and TRBJ1-2; D unresolved. The germline gives CDR1 MDHEN, CDR2 SYDVKM. V lost 5 bases and J 1 base, leaving 5 bases between the germline ends. This CDR3 is built from 12 residues. CDR3 nucleotides: TGTGCCAGCAGTCCCAATAACTATGGCTACACCTTC. It is translated as CASSPNNYGYTF.

This sequence joins TRBV2 and TRBJ1-5, with TRBD1 as a possible D gene (5 bases). Between the trimmed V and J ends, which lost 2 bases and 2 bases, there was a span of 7 bases. Germline-derived CDR1 and CDR2 are SNHLY and FYNNEI. This CDR3 comprises 14 residues. The CDR3 coding sequence is TGTGCCAGCAGTGAACGACAGCGCAATCAGCCCCAGCATTTT. Amino acids: CASSERQRNQPQHF. Together with reference TRBV2 and TRBJ1-5, the CDR3 gives the full variable domain: EPEVTQTPSHQVTQMGQEVILRCVPISNHLYFYWYRQILGQKVEFLVSFYNNEISEKSEIFDDQFSVERPDGSNFTLKIRSTKLEDSAMYFCASSERQRNQPQHFGDGTRLSIL.